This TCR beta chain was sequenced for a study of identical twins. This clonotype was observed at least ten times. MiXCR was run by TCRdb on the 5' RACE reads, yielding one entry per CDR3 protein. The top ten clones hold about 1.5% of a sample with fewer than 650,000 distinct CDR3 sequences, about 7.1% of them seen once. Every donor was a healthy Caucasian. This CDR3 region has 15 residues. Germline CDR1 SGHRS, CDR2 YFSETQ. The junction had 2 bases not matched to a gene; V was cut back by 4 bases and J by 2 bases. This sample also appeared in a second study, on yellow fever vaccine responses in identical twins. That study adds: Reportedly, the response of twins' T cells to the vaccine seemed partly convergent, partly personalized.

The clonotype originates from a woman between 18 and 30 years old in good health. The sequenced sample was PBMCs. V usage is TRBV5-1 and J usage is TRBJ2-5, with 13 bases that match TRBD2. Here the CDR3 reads CASSGGLAGQETQYF. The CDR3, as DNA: TGCGCCAGCAGCGGGGGACTAGCGGGGCAAGAGACCCAGTACTTC. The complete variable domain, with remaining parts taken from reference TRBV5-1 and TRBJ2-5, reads KAGVTQTPRYLIKTRGQQVTLSCSPISGHRSVSWYQQTPGQGLQFLFEYFSETQRNKGNFPGRFSGRQFSNSRSEMNVSTLELGDSALYLCASSGGLAGQETQYFGPGTRLLVL.